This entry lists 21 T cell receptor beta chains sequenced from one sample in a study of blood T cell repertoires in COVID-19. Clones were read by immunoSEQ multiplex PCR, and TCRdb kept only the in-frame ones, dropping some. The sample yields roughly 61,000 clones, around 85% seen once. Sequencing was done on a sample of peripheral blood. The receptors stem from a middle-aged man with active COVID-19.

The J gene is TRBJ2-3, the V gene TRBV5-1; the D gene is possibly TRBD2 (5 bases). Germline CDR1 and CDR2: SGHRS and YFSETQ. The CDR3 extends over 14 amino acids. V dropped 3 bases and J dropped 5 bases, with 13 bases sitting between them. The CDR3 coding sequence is TGCGCCAGCAGCTCAAAAAGCGGCGTAGATACGCAGTATTTT. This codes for CASSSKSGVDTQYF.

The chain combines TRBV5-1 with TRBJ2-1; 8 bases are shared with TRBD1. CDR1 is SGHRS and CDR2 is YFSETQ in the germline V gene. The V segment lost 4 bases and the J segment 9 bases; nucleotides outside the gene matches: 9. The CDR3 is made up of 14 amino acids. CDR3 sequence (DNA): TGCGCCAGCAGCGCCGGACAGGGATTAGCTGAGCAGTTCTTC. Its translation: CASSAGQGLAEQFF.

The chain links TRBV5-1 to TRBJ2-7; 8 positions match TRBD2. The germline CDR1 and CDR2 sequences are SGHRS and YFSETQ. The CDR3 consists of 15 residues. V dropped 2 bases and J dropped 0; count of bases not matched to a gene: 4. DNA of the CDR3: TGCGCCAGCAGCTTTAGCGGGAACCCCTCCTACGAGCAGTACTTC. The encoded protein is CASSFSGNPSYEQYF.

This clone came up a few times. CDR3 sequence: CASSEQAGLYGYTF. The CDR3, as DNA: TGTGCCAGCAGTGAGCAGGCAGGGCTCTATGGCTACACCTTC. This chain uses TRBV6-1 with TRBJ1-2; D is possibly TRBD1 (5 bases). This CDR3 region has 14 residues. Trimming removed 3 bases at V and 4 bases at J, with 12 bases between. Germline lookup yields CDR1 MNHNS and CDR2 SASEGT.

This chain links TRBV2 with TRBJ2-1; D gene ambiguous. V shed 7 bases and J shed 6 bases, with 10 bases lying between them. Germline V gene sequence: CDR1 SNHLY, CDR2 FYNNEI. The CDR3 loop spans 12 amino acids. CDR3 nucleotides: TGTGCCAGCACACCCACGGGCAATGAGCAGTTCTTC. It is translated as CASTPTGNEQFF.

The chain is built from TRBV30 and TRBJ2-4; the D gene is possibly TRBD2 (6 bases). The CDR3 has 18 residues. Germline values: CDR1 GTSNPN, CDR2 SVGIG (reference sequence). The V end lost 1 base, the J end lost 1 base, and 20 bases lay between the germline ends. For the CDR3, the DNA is TGTGCCTGGAGTGAGGTTGTGCCAGGGAGGAACGCCAAAAACATTCAGTACTTC. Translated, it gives CAWSEVVPGRNAKNIQYF.

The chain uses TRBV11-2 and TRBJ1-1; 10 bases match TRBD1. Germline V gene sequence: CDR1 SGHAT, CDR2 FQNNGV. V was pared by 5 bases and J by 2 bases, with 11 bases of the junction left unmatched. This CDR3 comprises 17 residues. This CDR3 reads CASSPGTGEGVNTEAFF. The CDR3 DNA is TGTGCCAGCAGCCCGGGGACAGGGGAAGGGGTAAACACTGAAGCTTTCTTT.

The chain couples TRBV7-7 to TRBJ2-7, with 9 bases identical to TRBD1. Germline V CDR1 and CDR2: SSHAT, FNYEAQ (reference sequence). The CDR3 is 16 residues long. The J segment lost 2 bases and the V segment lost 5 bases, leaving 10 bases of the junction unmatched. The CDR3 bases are TGTGCCAGCAGCCCAAACTTACGGACAGGGGCCTACGAGCAGTACTTC. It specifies CASSPNLRTGAYEQYF. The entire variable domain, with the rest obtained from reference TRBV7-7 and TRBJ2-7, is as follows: GAGVSQSPRYKVTKRGQDVTLRCDPISSHATLYWYQQALGQGPEFLTYFNYEAQPDKSGLPSDRFSAERPEGSISTLTIQRTEQRDSAMYRCASSPNLRTGAYEQYFGPGTRLTVT.

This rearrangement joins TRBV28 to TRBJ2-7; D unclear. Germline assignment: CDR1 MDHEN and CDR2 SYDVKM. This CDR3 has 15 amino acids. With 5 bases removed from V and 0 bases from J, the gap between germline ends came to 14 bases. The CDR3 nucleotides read TGTGCCAGCAGTCAATATATCGTGGCCTCCTACGAGCAGTACTTC. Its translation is CASSQYIVASYEQYF.

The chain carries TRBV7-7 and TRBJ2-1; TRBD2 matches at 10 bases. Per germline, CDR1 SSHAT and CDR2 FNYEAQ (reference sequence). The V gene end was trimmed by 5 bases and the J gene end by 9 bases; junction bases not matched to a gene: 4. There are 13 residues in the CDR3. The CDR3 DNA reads TGTGCCAGCAGCCGATTAGCGGGAGGTGAGCAGTTCTTC. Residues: CASSRLAGGEQFF.

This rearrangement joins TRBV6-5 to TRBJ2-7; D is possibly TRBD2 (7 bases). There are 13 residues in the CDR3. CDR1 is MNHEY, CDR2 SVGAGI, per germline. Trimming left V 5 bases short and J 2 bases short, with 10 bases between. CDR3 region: CASSRGAPYEQYF. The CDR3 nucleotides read TGTGCCAGCAGTCGGGGGGCCCCCTACGAGCAGTACTTC.

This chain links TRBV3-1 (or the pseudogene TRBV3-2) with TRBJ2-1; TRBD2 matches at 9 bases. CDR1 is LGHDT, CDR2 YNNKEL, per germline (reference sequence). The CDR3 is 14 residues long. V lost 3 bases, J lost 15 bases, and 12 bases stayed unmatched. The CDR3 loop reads CASSHVGGLAPWFF. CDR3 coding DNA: TGTGCCAGCAGCCACGTTGGGGGACTAGCCCCCTGGTTCTTC.

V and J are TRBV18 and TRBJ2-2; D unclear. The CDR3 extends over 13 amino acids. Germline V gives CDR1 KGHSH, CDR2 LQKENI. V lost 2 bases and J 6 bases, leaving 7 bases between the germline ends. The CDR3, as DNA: TGTGCCAGCTCACCATCCGGGTCCGGGGAGCTGTTTTTT. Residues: CASSPSGSGELFF.

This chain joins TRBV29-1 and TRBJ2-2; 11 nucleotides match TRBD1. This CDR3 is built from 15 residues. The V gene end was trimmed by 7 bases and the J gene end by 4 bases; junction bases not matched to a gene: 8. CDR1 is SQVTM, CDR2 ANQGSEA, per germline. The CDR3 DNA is TGCAGCGCCGGACAGGGGGCTGGGGGCACCGGGGAGCTGTTTTTT. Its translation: CSAGQGAGGTGELFF.

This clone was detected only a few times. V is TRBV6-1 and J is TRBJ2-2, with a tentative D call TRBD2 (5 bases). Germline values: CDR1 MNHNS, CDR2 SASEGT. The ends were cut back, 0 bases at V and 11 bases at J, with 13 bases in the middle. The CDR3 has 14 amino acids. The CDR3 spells CASSEALDFPELFF. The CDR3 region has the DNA TGTGCCAGCAGTGAAGCGCTGGACTTCCCCGAGCTGTTTTTT.

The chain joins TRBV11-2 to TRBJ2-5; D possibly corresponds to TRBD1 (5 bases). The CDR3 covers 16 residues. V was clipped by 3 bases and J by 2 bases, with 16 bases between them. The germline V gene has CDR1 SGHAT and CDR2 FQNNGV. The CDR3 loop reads CASSLGPGTPQETQYF. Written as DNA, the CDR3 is TGTGCCAGCAGCTTGGGGCCTGGAACCCCACAAGAGACCCAGTACTTC. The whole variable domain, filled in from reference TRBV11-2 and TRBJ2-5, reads EAGVAQSPRYKIIEKRQSVAFWCNPISGHATLYWYQQILGQGPKLLIQFQNNGVVDDSQLPKDRFSAERLKGVDSTLKIQPAKLEDSAVYLCASSLGPGTPQETQYFGPGTRLLVL.

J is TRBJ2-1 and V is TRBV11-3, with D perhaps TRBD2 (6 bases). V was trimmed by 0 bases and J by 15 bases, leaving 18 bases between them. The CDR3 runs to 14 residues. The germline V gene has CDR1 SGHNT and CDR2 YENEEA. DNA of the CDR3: TGTGCCAGCAGCTTAGATGGAGGGACCAGAACTCGGTTCTTC. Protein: CASSLDGGTRTRFF.

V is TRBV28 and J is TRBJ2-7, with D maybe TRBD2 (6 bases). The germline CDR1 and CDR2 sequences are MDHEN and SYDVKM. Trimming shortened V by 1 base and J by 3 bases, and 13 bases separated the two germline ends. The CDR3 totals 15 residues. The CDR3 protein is CASSLLAGNFYEQYF. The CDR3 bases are TGTGCCAGCAGTTTATTGGCGGGGAACTTCTACGAGCAGTACTTC.

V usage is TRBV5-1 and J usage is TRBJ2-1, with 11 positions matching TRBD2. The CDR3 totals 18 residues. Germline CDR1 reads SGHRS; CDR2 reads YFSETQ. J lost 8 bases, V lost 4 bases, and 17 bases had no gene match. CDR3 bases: TGCGCCAGCAGCCCGCGCACTACACTAGCGGGAGTTGCGGATGAGCAGTTCTTC. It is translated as CASSPRTTLAGVADEQFF.

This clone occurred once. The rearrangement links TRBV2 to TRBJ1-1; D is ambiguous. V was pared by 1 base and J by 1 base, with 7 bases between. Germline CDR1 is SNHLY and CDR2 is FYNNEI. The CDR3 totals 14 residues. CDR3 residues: CASSEGRRNTEAFF. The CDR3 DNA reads TGTGCCAGCAGTGAAGGGCGGCGGAACACTGAAGCTTTCTTT. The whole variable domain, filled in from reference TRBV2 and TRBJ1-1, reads EPEVTQTPSHQVTQMGQEVILRCVPISNHLYFYWYRQILGQKVEFLVSFYNNEISEKSEIFDDQFSVERPDGSNFTLKIRSTKLEDSAMYFCASSEGRRNTEAFFGQGTRLTVV.

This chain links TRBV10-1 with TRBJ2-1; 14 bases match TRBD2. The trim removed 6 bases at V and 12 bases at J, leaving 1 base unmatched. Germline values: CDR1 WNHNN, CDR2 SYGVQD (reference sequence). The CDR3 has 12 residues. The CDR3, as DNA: TGCGCCAGCAGAGGACTAGCGGGAGGGCAGTTCTTC. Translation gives CASRGLAGGQFF.